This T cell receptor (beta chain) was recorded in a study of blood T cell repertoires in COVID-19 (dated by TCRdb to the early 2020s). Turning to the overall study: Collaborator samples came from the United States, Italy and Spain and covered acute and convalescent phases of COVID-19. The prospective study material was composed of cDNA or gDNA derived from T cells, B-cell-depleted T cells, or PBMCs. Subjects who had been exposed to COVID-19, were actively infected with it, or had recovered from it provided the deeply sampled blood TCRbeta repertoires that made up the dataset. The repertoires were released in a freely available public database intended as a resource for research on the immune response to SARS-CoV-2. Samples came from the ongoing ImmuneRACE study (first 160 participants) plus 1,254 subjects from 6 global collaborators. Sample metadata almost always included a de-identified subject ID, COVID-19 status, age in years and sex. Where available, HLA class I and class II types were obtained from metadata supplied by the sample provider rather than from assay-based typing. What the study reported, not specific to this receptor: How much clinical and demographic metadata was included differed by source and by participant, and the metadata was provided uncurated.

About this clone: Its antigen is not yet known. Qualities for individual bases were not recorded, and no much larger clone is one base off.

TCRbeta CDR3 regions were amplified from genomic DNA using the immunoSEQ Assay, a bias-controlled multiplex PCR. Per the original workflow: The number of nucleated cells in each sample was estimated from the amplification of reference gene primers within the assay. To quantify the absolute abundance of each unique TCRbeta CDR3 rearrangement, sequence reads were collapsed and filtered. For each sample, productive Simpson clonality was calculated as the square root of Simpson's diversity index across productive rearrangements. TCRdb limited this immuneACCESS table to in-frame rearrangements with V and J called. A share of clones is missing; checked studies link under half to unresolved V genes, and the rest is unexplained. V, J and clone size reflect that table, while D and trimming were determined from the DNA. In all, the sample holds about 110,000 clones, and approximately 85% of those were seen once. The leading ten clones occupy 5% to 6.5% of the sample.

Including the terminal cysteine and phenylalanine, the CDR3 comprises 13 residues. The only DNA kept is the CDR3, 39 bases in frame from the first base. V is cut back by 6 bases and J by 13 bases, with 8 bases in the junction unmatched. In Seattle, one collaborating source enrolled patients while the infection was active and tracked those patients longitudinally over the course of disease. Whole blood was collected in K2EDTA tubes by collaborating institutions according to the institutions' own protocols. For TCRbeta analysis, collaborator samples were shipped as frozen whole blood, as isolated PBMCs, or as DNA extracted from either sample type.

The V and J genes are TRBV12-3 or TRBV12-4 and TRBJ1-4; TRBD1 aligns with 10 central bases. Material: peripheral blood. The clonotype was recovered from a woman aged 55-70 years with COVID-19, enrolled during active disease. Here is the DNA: TGTGCCAGCAGGATCAGACAGGGGGCGCGACTGTTTTTT. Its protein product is CASRIRQGARLFF.